The clone carrying this TCR beta chain was seen more than once but under ten times. Its antigen is unidentified. Its ends do not fully match the called genes, so a read error is possible. Sample-barcoded 5' priming and a J-beta primer mix drove a second PCR of roughly 7 to 11 cycles. MiXCR, run by TCRdb on the 5' RACE reads, gives a single entry per CDR3 protein. The sample carries over 450,000 distinct CDR3 sequences, around 24% recorded once. Researchers isolated at least 6 million PBMCs per sample. Total RNA, at least 5.5 micrograms per sample, came from PBMCs. The record originates from a study of blood T cells in healthy people across ages. Study results and limitations: Comparison with aged donors showed that long-lived donors had more naive CD4+ cells and higher diversity.

These data were likewise used in another study, on T cells of mothers and their children.

The receptor comes from a boy aged 10-17 years in good health. Sequencing was performed on blood.

The CDR3 spells CASSLLAGGPRERYF. CDR3 nucleotide sequence: TGTGCCAGCAGCTTACTAGCGGGGGGGCCCCGCGAGCGGTACTTC. The V gene is TRBV7-2, the J gene TRBJ2-7, with TRBD2 identical over 12 bases. The CDR3 has 15 amino acids. The V gene's germline CDR1 is SGHTA and CDR2 FQGNSA.